Each of the 17 T cell receptor beta chains below was sequenced from the same sample in a study of blood T cell repertoires in COVID-19 (TCRdb year 2020). Library preparation employed the immunoSEQ multiplex PCR assay. TCRdb carries this immuneACCESS record with in-frame sequences only. Its versions omit some clonotypes, under half of them owing to an unresolved V gene in the studies checked, with the rest unexplained. Within this sample are 200,000 to 250,000 clones, with around 87% of them counted one time only. Under 9% of the sample comes from the top ten. The sample consisted of peripheral blood. Receptors were obtained from a woman in her sixties or seventies with active or convalescent COVID-19.

CDR3: CASRDLGGNTEAFF. CDR3 sequence (DNA): TGTGCCAGCAGGGACCTCGGGGGTAACACTGAAGCTTTCTTT. The gene calls are TRBV6-5 and TRBJ1-1; TRBD1 might be the D (5 bases). Germline CDR1 MNHEY, CDR2 SVGAGI. The CDR3 contains 14 residues. Trimming pared 6 bases from V and 2 bases from J, leaving 13 bases between.

This chain connects TRBV7-2 to TRBJ2-3; maybe TRBD2 (6 bases). V lost 8 bases and J lost 5, with 20 bases in between. The CDR3 has 15 residues. CDR1 SGHTA and CDR2 FQGNSA come from the germline V gene. The CDR3 sequence is CASRPPGGEGDTQYF. DNA for the CDR3: TGTGCCAGCCGCCCTCCGGGCGGGGAAGGAGATACGCAGTATTTT.

This clone showed up just once. J is TRBJ1-1 and V is TRBV4-3; D is possibly TRBD1 (5 bases). Per the germline V gene, CDR1 is LGHNA and CDR2 is YSLEER. The CDR3 has 16 residues. V was pared by 1 base and J by 5 bases, with 17 bases between. CDR3 bases: TGCGCCAGCAGCCAAGGAATCGACAGACCAGGAACTGAAGCTTTCTTT. It is translated as CASSQGIDRPGTEAFF.

This chain uses TRBV18 with TRBJ1-2; TRBD1 matches at 8 bases. Germline values: CDR1 KGHSH, CDR2 LQKENI. V lost 8 bases and J lost 6; bases outside the gene matches: 8. CDR3 length: 13 amino acids. CDR3 sequence (DNA): TGTGCCAGCGCAAAGGACAGGGAGGATGGCTACACCTTC. Translation gives CASAKDREDGYTF. Using reference TRBV18 and TRBJ1-2 for the parts outside the CDR3, the full variable domain is NAGVMQNPRHLVRRRGQEARLRCSPMKGHSHVYWYRQLPEEGLKFMVYLQKENIIDESGMPKERFSAEFPKEGPSILRIQQVVRGDSAAYFCASAKDREDGYTFGSGTRLTVV.

The chain has TRBV7-9 and TRBJ2-2; D remains unclear. Germline V gene lookup returns CDR1 SEHNR and CDR2 FQNEAQ (reference sequence). V gave up 3 bases and J gave up 2 bases, with 7 bases separating them. CDR3 size: 14 residues. CDR3 region: CASSFRANTGELFF. CDR3 DNA sequence: TGTGCCAGCAGCTTTCGAGCAAACACCGGGGAGCTGTTTTTT.

The chain is built from TRBV6-5 and TRBJ1-1; possible D gene TRBD1, 5 bases. The CDR3 contains 14 residues. Germline CDR1 reads MNHEY; CDR2 reads SVGAGI. Trimming removed 0 bases from V and 4 bases from J, with 9 bases in between. Here the CDR3 DNA reads TGTGCCAGCAGTTACTCGAGCGGGGGCACTGAAGCTTTCTTT. This gives the protein CASSYSSGGTEAFF.

V gene TRBV27 combines with J gene TRBJ2-7, with 7 bases matching TRBD1. This CDR3 is built from 15 residues. V lost 6 bases and J lost 2; bases outside the gene matches: 10. The V gene's germline CDR1 is MNHEY and CDR2 SMNVEV (reference sequence). CDR3 protein: CASRISHRGPYEQYF. The CDR3 DNA reads as TGTGCCAGCAGGATTTCACACAGGGGCCCCTACGAGCAGTACTTC.

This chain links TRBV2 with TRBJ2-6; D not certain. Trimming removed 5 bases at V and 0 bases at J, with 2 bases between. CDR1 is SNHLY, CDR2 FYNNEI, per germline. The CDR3 consists of 13 residues. The CDR3 DNA is TGTGCCAGCAGTCTCTCTGGGGCCAACGTCCTGACTTTC. As protein: CASSLSGANVLTF. Supplemented by reference TRBV2 and TRBJ2-6, the full variable domain reads EPEVTQTPSHQVTQMGQEVILRCVPISNHLYFYWYRQILGQKVEFLVSFYNNEISEKSEIFDDQFSVERPDGSNFTLKIRSTKLEDSAMYFCASSLSGANVLTFGAGSRLTVL.

This chain uses TRBV14 with TRBJ2-7; tentatively, D is TRBD1 (6 bases). Deletions cut 4 bases from V and 2 bases from J, with 18 bases between. Germline assignment: CDR1 SGHDN and CDR2 FVKESK. CDR3 length: 16 amino acids. CDR3 amino acids: CASSLVRGRATYEQYF. The CDR3 DNA is TGTGCCAGCAGCCTCGTCAGGGGCAGGGCAACCTACGAGCAGTACTTC.

The chain uses TRBV7-2 and TRBJ2-1, with 10 bases lining up with TRBD2. Germline CDR1 is SGHTA and CDR2 is FQGNSA. The CDR3 extends over 15 amino acids. V was pared by 5 bases and J by 9 bases, with 10 bases of the junction left unmatched. Here the CDR3 reads CASSRSSGGLFEQFF. In DNA, the CDR3 is TGTGCCAGCAGCCGTTCTAGCGGGGGACTCTTTGAGCAGTTCTTC.

This clone was counted only a few times. The chain couples TRBV5-1 to TRBJ1-3; 7 bases match TRBD1. This CDR3 has 17 residues. The ends lost 0 bases at V and 0 bases at J; junction bases unmatched: 6. Germline-derived CDR1 and CDR2 are SGHRS and YFSETQ. The CDR3 reads CASSLEGQLVSGNTIYF. The DNA of the CDR3 is TGCGCCAGCAGCTTGGAGGGACAGCTAGTCTCTGGAAACACCATATATTTT.

The chain uses TRBV4-1 and TRBJ1-2; D might be TRBD1 (6 bases). Per the germline V gene, CDR1 is MGHRA and CDR2 is YSYEKL. There are 15 residues in the CDR3. Trimming cost V 4 bases and J 5 bases, with 17 bases left between them. The CDR3 protein is CASSPGPGVDYGYTF. CDR3 DNA: TGCGCCAGCAGCCCCGGGCCAGGGGTAGATTATGGCTACACCTTC.

The chain employs TRBV10-3 and TRBJ2-5, with 8 nucleotides matching TRBD2. With 10 bases clipped from V and 6 bases from J, the junction kept 13 bases outside the gene matches. The CDR3 is 14 amino acids. Germline V gene data show CDR1 as ENHRY and CDR2 as SYGVKD. The CDR3 DNA reads TGTGCCACCTGGGGGGGAAGCGGGGGACAGACCCAGTACTTC. Amino acid sequence: CATWGGSGGQTQYF.

The chain combines TRBV24-1 with TRBJ2-7; the match to TRBD2 covers 7 bases. The CDR3 is 14 amino acids. Losses at the gene ends were 3 bases for V and 6 bases for J; bases not matched to a gene: 7. Germline V gives CDR1 KGHDR, CDR2 SFDVKD. CDR3 nucleotides: TGTGCCACCAGTGATCCTGCAGGGAGGGGCGAGCAGTACTTC. It codes for CATSDPAGRGEQYF.

CDR3 in DNA: TGTGCCAGCAATCCTACCGGGACAGGTTTGGCCCATGAAAAACTGTTTTTT. Its protein product is CASNPTGTGLAHEKLFF. J is TRBJ1-4 and V is TRBV9; 8 nucleotides agree with TRBD1. V gave up 6 bases and J gave up 6 bases; unmatched junction bases: 16. The CDR3 has 17 residues. Germline-derived CDR1 and CDR2 are SGDLS and YYNGEE.

This clone was seen just once. V and J are TRBV21-1 and TRBJ2-1; the D call of TRBD1 is as the table states it, not checked on the DNA. TRBV21-1 is listed as a pseudogene. This CDR3 region has 15 residues. CDR3 sequence (DNA): TGTGCCAGCAAGGGGAAATGGACGGAGTACAATGAGCAGTTCTTC. Translated, it gives CASKGKWTEYNEQFF.

This clone showed up just once. The chain uses TRBV7-3 and TRBJ2-3; 8 nucleotides agree with TRBD1. This CDR3 contains 14 residues. V trimming: 5 bases; J trimming: 10 bases; junction bases outside the gene matches: 11. Per germline, CDR1 SGHTA and CDR2 FQGTGA. CDR3 sequence reads: CASSVEQGGKPQYF. Here the CDR3 DNA reads TGTGCCAGCAGCGTAGAACAGGGGGGAAAGCCGCAGTATTTT.